This note documents a single TCR beta chain sequence. Its antigen is currently unknown. These data come from a study of cytomegalovirus exposure and HLA in healthy donors. PCR amplification relied on 60 Vbeta primers (plus 13 Jbeta primers). Only in-frame clones appear in the TCRdb table, and some are missing; sequencing was by immunoSEQ multiplex PCR. Altogether approximately 150,000 clones are present, 60% to 80% being singletons, with the ten largest covering 13% to 15%. The CDR3 consists of 13 residues. The V gene's germline CDR1 is SGHNT and CDR2 YENEEA. Trimming removed 1 base at V and 5 bases at J, with 6 bases between. Findings and limits, study-wide: Reports indicated that the classifier achieved high specificity and sensitivity in diagnosing cytomegalovirus status.

This clonotype was sampled from a woman aged 35 to 49 in good health and CMV-seronegative. This chain connects TRBV11-3 to TRBJ2-1; D is possibly TRBD2 (5 bases). The sequenced material came from PBMCs. The CDR3 loop reads CASSLAGNNEQFF. The CDR3 DNA is TGTGCCAGCAGCTTAGCGGGGAACAATGAGCAGTTCTTC.